The present T cell receptor (beta chain) was sequenced within a study of early T cells in non-severe SARS-CoV-2 infection (dated by TCRdb to the early 2020s). Background for the entire study: Bulk RNA from unsorted whole blood was used for TCR sequencing, so alpha and beta chains could not be paired. Findings and caveats that apply to the study as a whole: VDJdb matching was skewed toward anti-spike CD8 responses, so virus-specific expansions were likely underestimated and private and CD4 specificities were missed.

The sample holds a few counts of this clonotype. Its antigen remains undetermined. There are no base qualities to consult, and no much larger clone falls within one base. A case-control design nested within a healthcare worker cohort in London, UK, was used, with weekly nasopharyngeal swab PCR tests and blood sampling performed. Healthcare workers were enrolled in the week of the UK lockdown, from 23 to 31 March 2020, and were followed every week for up to roughly 15 weeks. The library came from 5' RACE. Sequencing was carried out with a NextSeq 500. To correct for sequencing error and PCR bias, the TCR library protocol tagged individual cDNA molecules with unique molecular identifiers. Both TCR alpha and beta chains were sequenced, and tight co-correlation was observed between alpha and beta sequence abundances in each sample. Regarding the original processing steps: Decombinator V4 was used to perform V gene, J gene and CDR3 annotation of TCR sequences. TCRs were defined as expanded if a significant change between any two time points was detected under a Poisson model with p below 0.0001. Abundances of TCRs were expressed as counts per million after normalisation to the total number of TCRs sequenced in each sample. MAIT TCRs were defined by TRAV1-2 paired with TRAJ12, TRAJ20 or TRAJ33, and iNKT TCRs by TRAV10 paired with TRAJ18. A search of VDJdb, accessed on 1 November 2021, was run for TCRs annotated to CMV, EBV and SARS-CoV-2, with TCRs annotated for multiple antigens excluded. TCRdb cleaned the public reads at Q25 with fastp, built clones with MiXCR and kept in-frame beta chains. Identical CDR3 proteins give one entry, which carries the most common genes and DNA. These V and J calls rely on TCRdb rather than the paper's analysis. In all, the sample holds 46,000 or so distinct CDR3 sequences, and under 7.5% of those were seen once. In total, the top ten clones hold roughly 8% of the sample.

V lost 10 bases and J lost 3 bases; the stretch between them is 15 bases long. Based on the germline V gene, the CDR1 and CDR2 sequences are WSHSY and SAAADI. Its CDR3 holds 14 amino acids, cysteine through phenylalanine. Only the CDR3 portion is preserved as DNA: 42 bases, with reading frame beginning at the first base. The V gene is TRBV10-2 and the J gene is TRBJ1-4; no D gene call is confident. The sample taken for sequencing was whole blood. The receptor was derived from an adult who was a healthcare worker with PCR-confirmed SARS-CoV-2 infection or an uninfected control (not recorded which). CDR3 region: CATSVWESNEKLFF. The DNA sequence reads TGCGCCACCTCCGTTTGGGAGTCTAATGAAAAACTGTTTTTT.